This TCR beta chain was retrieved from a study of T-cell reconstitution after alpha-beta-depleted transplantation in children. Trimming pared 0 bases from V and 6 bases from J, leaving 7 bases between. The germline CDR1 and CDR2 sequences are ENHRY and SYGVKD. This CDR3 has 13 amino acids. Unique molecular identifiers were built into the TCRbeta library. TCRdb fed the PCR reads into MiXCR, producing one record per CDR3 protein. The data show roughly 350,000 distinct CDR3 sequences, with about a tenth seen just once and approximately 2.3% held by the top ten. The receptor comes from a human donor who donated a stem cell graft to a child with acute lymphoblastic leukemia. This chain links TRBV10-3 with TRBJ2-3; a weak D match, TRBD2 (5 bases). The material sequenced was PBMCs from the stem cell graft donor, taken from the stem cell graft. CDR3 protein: CAISESERDTQYF. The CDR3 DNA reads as TGTGCCATCAGTGAGTCGGAGCGGGATACGCAGTATTTT.